What follows are 21 T cell receptor beta chains derived from one specimen sequenced in a study of blood T cell repertoires in COVID-19. Sequenced by immunoSEQ multiplex PCR; TCRdb stores in-frame clones only, minus some. The sample lists about 430,000 clones, about 88% occurring once. Source material: PBMCs or T cells enriched from blood (not recorded which). The receptors shown here come from a woman aged 18-29 years who had been exposed to COVID-19.

On this clone itself: One junction end disagrees with the germline gene, perhaps due to a read error. V usage is TRBV3-1 (or the pseudogene TRBV3-2) and J usage is TRBJ1-2; TRBD1 aligns across 9 bases. Looked up from germline, CDR1 is LGHDT and CDR2 is YNNKEL (reference sequence). The CDR3 spans 14 residues. This chain's CDR3 is CASSQADRGYGHTF. For the CDR3, the DNA is TGTGCCAGCAGCCAAGCGGACAGGGGTTATGGCCACACCTTC.

The rearrangement joins TRBV2 to TRBJ2-7, with no clear D. The V gene's germline CDR1 is SNHLY and CDR2 FYNNEI. V shed 8 bases and J shed 2 bases, with 13 bases lying between them. CDR3 length: 13 residues. Written as DNA, the CDR3 is TGTGCCAGCTGCCTTAGTCTAGCCTACGAGCAGTACTTC. Encoded protein: CASCLSLAYEQYF.

The chain recombines TRBV18 with TRBJ1-3; D is unclear. The germline V and J ends were trimmed by 2 bases and 5 bases, with 10 bases remaining between them. Germline V gene data show CDR1 as KGHSH and CDR2 as LQKENI. This CDR3 is built from 14 residues. As DNA, the CDR3 is TGTGCCAGCTCACCAATCGACACCCGAAACACCATATATTTT. Its protein product is CASSPIDTRNTIYF.

The chain links TRBV4-3 to TRBJ2-2, with TRBD1 matching over 9 bases. After removal of 0 bases from V and 6 bases from J, the junction contained 5 bases not matched to a gene. Germline V lookup: CDR1 LGHNA, CDR2 YSLEER. This CDR3 has 16 amino acids. The DNA of the CDR3 is TGCGCCAGCAGCCAAGACGGACAGGGGAGGGCCGGGGAGCTGTTTTTT. Protein product: CASSQDGQGRAGELFF.

The gene calls are TRBV10-1 and TRBJ1-6; D is possibly TRBD1 (5 bases). V was pared by 6 bases and J by 3 bases, with 6 bases between. The CDR3 is made up of 13 amino acids. Germline CDR1 is WNHNN and CDR2 is SYGVQD (reference sequence). CDR3 nucleotide sequence: TGCGCCAGCAGACAGGACTATAATTCACCCCTCCACTTT. As protein: CASRQDYNSPLHF.

The V call is TRBV5-1, the J call TRBJ1-2; TRBD1 agrees at 9 bases. V was pared by 4 bases and J by 4 bases, with 11 bases of the junction left unmatched. Germline CDR1 and CDR2: SGHRS and YFSETQ. The CDR3 spans 16 residues. The DNA for the CDR3 is TGCGCCAGCAGCACCCAGGGACAGGGCGGTCGCTATGGCTACACCTTC. Translated, it gives CASSTQGQGGRYGYTF.

This chain links TRBV5-6 with TRBJ2-7; D is unclear. In germline, CDR1 is SGHDT, CDR2 YYEEEE. The CDR3 runs to 13 residues. With 0 bases removed from V and 1 base from J, the gap between germline ends came to 5 bases. This chain's CDR3 is CASSLGASYEQYF. The CDR3 DNA reads as TGTGCCAGCAGCTTGGGAGCTTCCTACGAGCAGTACTTC.

This clone showed up just a few times. The chain links TRBV6-5 to TRBJ2-3; 8 positions agree with TRBD2. CDR1 and CDR2 (germline): MNHEY, SVGAGI. CDR3 length equals 15 residues. Trimming at V came to 5 bases and at J to 2 bases, leaving 6 bases not matched to a gene. CDR3 loop: CASSPLAGYTDTQYF. The CDR3 coding sequence is TGTGCCAGCAGTCCCCTAGCGGGCTACACAGATACGCAGTATTTT.

This rearrangement joins TRBV29-1 to TRBJ1-1; 9 bases match TRBD1. The V segment lost 7 bases and the J segment 0 bases; nucleotides outside the gene matches: 3. The CDR3 has 13 residues. From germline, CDR1 is SQVTM and CDR2 ANQGSEA. This CDR3 reads CSADRGLNTEAFF. The CDR3 DNA sequence: TGCAGCGCGGACAGGGGACTGAACACTGAAGCTTTCTTT. Looking up the rest from reference TRBV29-1 and TRBJ1-1 gives the full variable domain: SAVISQKPSRDICQRGTSLTIQCQVDSQVTMMFWYRQQPGQSLTLIATANQGSEATYESGFVIDKFPISRPNLTFSTLTVSNMSPEDSSIYLCSADRGLNTEAFFGQGTRLTVV.

The chain is built from TRBV28 and TRBJ2-2; D is unresolved. Germline values: CDR1 MDHEN, CDR2 SYDVKM. Trimming removed 2 bases at V and 1 base at J, with 8 bases between. The CDR3 is 15 amino acids. The CDR3 spells CASSLAAENTGELFF. DNA for the CDR3: TGTGCCAGCAGTTTAGCGGCGGAGAACACCGGGGAGCTGTTTTTT.

The chain has TRBV2 and TRBJ1-5; 9 bases match TRBD1. J gave up 7 bases and V 3 bases, and 7 bases lay outside the gene matches. Germline V gene data show CDR1 as SNHLY and CDR2 as FYNNEI. The CDR3 is made up of 15 amino acids. The CDR3 sequence: CASSEIGTGFQPQHF. DNA of the CDR3: TGTGCCAGCAGTGAGATAGGGACAGGGTTCCAGCCCCAGCATTTT.

The genes are TRBV2 and TRBJ2-1, with a weak D call TRBD1 (6 bases). Per germline, CDR1 SNHLY and CDR2 FYNNEI. V was shortened by 6 bases and J by 4 bases, with 13 bases between the two germline ends. The length of the CDR3 is 14 residues. CDR3: CASRDRTGYNEQFF. CDR3 DNA sequence: TGTGCCAGCAGGGACAGAACAGGGTACAATGAGCAGTTCTTC.

The rearrangement links TRBV2 to TRBJ1-2, with TRBD1 as a possible D gene (5 bases). The V gene's germline CDR1 is SNHLY and CDR2 FYNNEI. Deletions cut 2 bases from V and 1 base from J, with 8 bases between. This CDR3 has 14 amino acids. The chain's CDR3 is CASSERQSNYGYTF. CDR3 DNA sequence: TGTGCCAGCAGTGAAAGACAGAGTAACTATGGCTACACCTTC. Combining the CDR3 with reference TRBV2 and TRBJ1-2 gives the whole variable domain EPEVTQTPSHQVTQMGQEVILRCVPISNHLYFYWYRQILGQKVEFLVSFYNNEISEKSEIFDDQFSVERPDGSNFTLKIRSTKLEDSAMYFCASSERQSNYGYTFGSGTRLTVV.

This chain joins TRBV3-1 (or the pseudogene TRBV3-2) and TRBJ1-5, with TRBD1 as a possible D gene (5 bases). Germline CDR1 and CDR2: LGHDT and YNNKEL (reference sequence). The length of the CDR3 is 15 residues. V lost 4 bases, J lost 6 bases, and 16 bases lay in between. CDR3 amino acids: CASSPSRVRGQPQHF. The CDR3 bases are TGTGCCAGCAGCCCATCTCGCGTTAGGGGTCAGCCCCAGCATTTT.

The chain combines TRBV19 with TRBJ2-7; 11 positions agree with TRBD2. Trimming took 4 bases from V and 3 from J; bases not matched to a gene: 14. The CDR3 loop spans 18 amino acids. Germline V gene data show CDR1 as LNHDA and CDR2 as SQIVND (reference sequence). CDR3 protein: CASSTGTGTGLAVYEQYF. The CDR3 nucleotides are TGTGCCAGTAGTACGGGGACAGGGACGGGACTAGCGGTCTACGAGCAGTACTTC.

This chain joins TRBV29-1 and TRBJ2-7; 15 bases are shared with TRBD2. Germline V gene data show CDR1 as SQVTM and CDR2 as ANQGSEA. Unmatched junction bases numbered 3, after V lost 3 bases and J lost 0 bases. The CDR3 sequence is 16 residues long. This CDR3 reads CSVEGLAGGSSYEQYF. CDR3 coding DNA: TGCAGCGTTGAGGGACTAGCGGGAGGCAGCTCCTACGAGCAGTACTTC.

The chain carries TRBV3-1 (or the pseudogene TRBV3-2) and TRBJ1-4; 8 positions agree with TRBD1. V shed 11 bases, J shed 5 bases, and the junction held 10 bases outside the gene matches. CDR1 is LGHDT, CDR2 YNNKEL, per germline (reference sequence). There are 14 residues in the CDR3. DNA of the CDR3: TGTGCCGTTAGCCATCGGACAGGGAATGAAAAACTGTTTTTT. It translates to CAVSHRTGNEKLFF.

The genes are TRBV12-3 or TRBV12-4 and TRBJ2-7; possible D gene TRBD2, 6 bases. The V and J ends lost 6 bases and 5 bases respectively, with 14 bases between them. The CDR3 consists of 13 residues. CDR3 amino acids: CASSKTSLHEQYF. For the CDR3, the DNA is TGTGCCAGCAGCAAGACTAGTCTGCACGAGCAGTACTTC.

The chain carries TRBV4-1 and TRBJ1-5; no definite D call. V was clipped by 3 bases and J by 3 bases, with 12 bases between them. The CDR3 covers 15 residues. Germline V lookup: CDR1 MGHRA, CDR2 YSYEKL. The CDR3 sequence is CASSQGPGSNQPQHF. Here the CDR3 DNA reads TGCGCCAGCAGCCAGGGTCCAGGCTCCAATCAGCCCCAGCATTTT.

The V call is TRBV27, the J call TRBJ1-1, with a tentative D call TRBD1 (6 bases). The CDR3 is made up of 14 amino acids. Germline loops: CDR1 MNHEY, CDR2 SMNVEV (reference sequence). V was pared by 4 bases and J by 4 bases, with 13 bases between. The CDR3 is CASSSVSGATEAFF. The CDR3 nucleotides read TGTGCCAGCAGTTCAGTTTCAGGGGCCACTGAAGCTTTCTTT.

This clone was counted a single time. This chain links TRBV7-2 with TRBJ1-2; no reliable D call. In germline, CDR1 is SGHTA, CDR2 FQGNSA. CDR3 length: 10 amino acids. Trimming removed 6 bases from V and 8 bases from J, with 7 bases in between. DNA for the CDR3: TGTGCCAGCAGGTATTTAGGCTACACCTTC. This gives the protein CASRYLGYTF.